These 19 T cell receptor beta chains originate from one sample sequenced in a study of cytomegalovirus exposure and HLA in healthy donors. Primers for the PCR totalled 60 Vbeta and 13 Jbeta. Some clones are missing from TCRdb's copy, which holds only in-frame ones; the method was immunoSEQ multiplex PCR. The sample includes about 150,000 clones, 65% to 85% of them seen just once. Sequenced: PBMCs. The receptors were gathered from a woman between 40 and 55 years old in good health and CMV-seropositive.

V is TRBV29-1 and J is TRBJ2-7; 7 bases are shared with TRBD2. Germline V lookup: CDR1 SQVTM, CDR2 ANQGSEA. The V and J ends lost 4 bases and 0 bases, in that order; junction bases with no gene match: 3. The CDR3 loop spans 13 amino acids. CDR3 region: CSVAGRLSYEQYF. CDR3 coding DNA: TGCAGCGTTGCCGGGAGGCTCTCCTACGAGCAGTACTTC.

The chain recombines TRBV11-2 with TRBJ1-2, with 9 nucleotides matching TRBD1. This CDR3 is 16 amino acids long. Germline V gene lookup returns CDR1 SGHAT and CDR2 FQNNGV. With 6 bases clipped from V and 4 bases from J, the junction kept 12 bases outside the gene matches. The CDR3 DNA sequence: TGTGCCAGCAGTCTGGACCGACAGGGGGGCGTCTATGGCTACACCTTC. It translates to CASSLDRQGGVYGYTF.

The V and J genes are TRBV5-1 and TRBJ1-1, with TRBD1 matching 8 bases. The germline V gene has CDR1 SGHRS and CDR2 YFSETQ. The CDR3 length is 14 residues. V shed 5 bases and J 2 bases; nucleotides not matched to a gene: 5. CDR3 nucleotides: TGCGCCAGCAGTAGAGACAGGGGCAACACTGAAGCTTTCTTT. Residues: CASSRDRGNTEAFF.

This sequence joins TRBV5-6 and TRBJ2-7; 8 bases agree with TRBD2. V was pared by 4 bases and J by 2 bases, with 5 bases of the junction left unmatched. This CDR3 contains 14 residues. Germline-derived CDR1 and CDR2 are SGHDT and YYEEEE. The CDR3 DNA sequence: TGTGCCAGCAGCGGTAGCGGGAAGCCCTACGAGCAGTACTTC. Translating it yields CASSGSGKPYEQYF.

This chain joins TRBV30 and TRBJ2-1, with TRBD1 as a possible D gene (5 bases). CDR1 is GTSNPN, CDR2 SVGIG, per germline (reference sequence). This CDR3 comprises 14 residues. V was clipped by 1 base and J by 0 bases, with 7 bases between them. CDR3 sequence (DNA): TGTGCCTGGAGTGGGACACGCTCCTACAATGAGCAGTTCTTC. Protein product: CAWSGTRSYNEQFF.

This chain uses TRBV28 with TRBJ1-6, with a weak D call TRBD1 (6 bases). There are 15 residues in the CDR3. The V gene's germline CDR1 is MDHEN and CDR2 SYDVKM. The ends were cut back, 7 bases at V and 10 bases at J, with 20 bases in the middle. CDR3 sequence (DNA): TGTGCCAGCATCGCAGTAGGGACATCTTCGTCACCCCTCCACTTT. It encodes CASIAVGTSSSPLHF.

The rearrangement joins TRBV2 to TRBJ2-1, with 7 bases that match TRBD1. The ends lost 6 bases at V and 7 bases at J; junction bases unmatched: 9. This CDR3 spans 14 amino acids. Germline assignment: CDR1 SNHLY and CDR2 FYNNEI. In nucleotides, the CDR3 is TGTGCCAGCAGACCCAATCTACAGGGGAATGAGCAGTTCTTC. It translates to CASRPNLQGNEQFF.

CDR3 DNA sequence: TGTGCCTGGAGTGTAGGACTCGAGGCCTACGAGCAGTACTTC. This gives the protein CAWSVGLEAYEQYF. The chain has TRBV30 and TRBJ2-5, with a weak D call TRBD2 (5 bases). The DNA end favors TRBJ2-7, so the J call may be wrong. Germline-derived CDR1 and CDR2 are GTSNPN and SVGIG (reference sequence). The CDR3 has 14 residues.

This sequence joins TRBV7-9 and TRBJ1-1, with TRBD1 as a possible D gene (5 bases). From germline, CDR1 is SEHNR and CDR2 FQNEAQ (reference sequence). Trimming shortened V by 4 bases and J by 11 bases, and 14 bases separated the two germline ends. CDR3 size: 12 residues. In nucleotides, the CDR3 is TGTGCCAGCAGCTCGAACCGTCGGGGGGCTTTCTTT. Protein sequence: CASSSNRRGAFF.

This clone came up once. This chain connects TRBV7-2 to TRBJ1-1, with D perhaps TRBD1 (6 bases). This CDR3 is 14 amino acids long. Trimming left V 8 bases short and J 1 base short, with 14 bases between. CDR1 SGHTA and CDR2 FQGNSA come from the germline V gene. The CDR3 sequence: CASRRGGWNTEAFF. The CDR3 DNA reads TGTGCCAGCCGCAGGGGTGGATGGAACACTGAAGCTTTCTTT.

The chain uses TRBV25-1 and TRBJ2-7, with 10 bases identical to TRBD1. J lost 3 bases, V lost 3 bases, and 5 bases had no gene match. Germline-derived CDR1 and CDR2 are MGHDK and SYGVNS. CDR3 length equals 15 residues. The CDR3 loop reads CASSDHRDRGYEQYF. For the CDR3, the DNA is TGTGCCAGCAGTGACCACCGGGACAGGGGCTACGAGCAGTACTTC.

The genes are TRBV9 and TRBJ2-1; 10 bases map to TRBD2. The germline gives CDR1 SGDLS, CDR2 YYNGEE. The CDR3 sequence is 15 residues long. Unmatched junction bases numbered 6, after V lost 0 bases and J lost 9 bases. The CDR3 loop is CASSVANLAGVEQFF. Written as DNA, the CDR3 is TGTGCCAGCAGCGTAGCGAATCTAGCGGGGGTTGAGCAGTTCTTC.

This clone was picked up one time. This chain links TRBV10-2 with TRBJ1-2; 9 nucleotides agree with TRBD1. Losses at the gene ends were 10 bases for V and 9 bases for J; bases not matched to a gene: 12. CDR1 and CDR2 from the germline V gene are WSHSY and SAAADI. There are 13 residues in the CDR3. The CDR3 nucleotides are TGCGCCACTACCCCGGGACAGGGTATAAGCTACACCTTC. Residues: CATTPGQGISYTF.

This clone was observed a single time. CDR3 region: CASSRTGGYEQYF. The CDR3 DNA sequence: TGTGCCAGCAGTCGGACAGGGGGGTACGAGCAGTACTTC. V usage is TRBV2 and J usage is TRBJ2-7, with TRBD1 matching 10 bases. CDR3 length: 13 residues. From germline, CDR1 is SNHLY and CDR2 FYNNEI. V lost 5 bases and J lost 4; bases outside the gene matches: 2.

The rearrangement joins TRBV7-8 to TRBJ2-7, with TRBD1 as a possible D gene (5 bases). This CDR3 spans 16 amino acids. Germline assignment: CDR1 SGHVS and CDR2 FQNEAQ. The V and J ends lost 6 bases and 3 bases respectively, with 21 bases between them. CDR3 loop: CASSKEVRTTLYEQYF. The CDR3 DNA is TGTGCCAGCAGTAAAGAGGTCAGGACAACCCTCTACGAGCAGTACTTC.

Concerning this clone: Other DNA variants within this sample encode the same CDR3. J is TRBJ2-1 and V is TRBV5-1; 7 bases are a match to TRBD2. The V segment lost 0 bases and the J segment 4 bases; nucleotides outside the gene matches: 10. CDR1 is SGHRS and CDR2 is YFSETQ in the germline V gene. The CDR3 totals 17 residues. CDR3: CASSLVASGGPYNEQFF. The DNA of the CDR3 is TGCGCCAGCAGCTTGGTGGCTAGCGGAGGCCCTTACAATGAGCAGTTCTTC. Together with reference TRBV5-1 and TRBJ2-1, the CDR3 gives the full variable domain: KAGVTQTPRYLIKTRGQQVTLSCSPISGHRSVSWYQQTPGQGLQFLFEYFSETQRNKGNFPGRFSGRQFSNSRSEMNVSTLELGDSALYLCASSLVASGGPYNEQFFGPGTRLTVL.

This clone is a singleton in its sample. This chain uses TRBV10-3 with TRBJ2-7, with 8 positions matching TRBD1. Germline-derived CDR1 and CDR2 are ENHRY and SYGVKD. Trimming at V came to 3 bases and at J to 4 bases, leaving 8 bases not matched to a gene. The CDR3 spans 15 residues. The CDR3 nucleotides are TGTGCCATCAGTGATAATAGACAGGGGATGTACGAGCAGTACTTC. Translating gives CAISDNRQGMYEQYF.

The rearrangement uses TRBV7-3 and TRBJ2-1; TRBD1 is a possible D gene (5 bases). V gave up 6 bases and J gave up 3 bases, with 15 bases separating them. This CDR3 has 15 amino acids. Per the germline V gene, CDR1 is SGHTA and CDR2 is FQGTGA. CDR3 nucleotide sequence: TGTGCCAGCAGTCTCACCTCGGACAACTACAATGAGCAGTTCTTC. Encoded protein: CASSLTSDNYNEQFF.

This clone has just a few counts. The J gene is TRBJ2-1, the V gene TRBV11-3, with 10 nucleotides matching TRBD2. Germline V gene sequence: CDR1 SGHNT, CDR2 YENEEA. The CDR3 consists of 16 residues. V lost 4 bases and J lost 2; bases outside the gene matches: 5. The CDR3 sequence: CASSSASGRTYNEQFF. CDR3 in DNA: TGTGCCAGCAGCTCCGCTAGCGGGAGAACCTACAATGAGCAGTTCTTC.